This T cell receptor (beta chain) emerged from a study of blood T cell repertoires in COVID-19. As for the study in general: From the United States, Italy and Spain came samples of acute and convalescent COVID-19. Sources were T cells, B-cell-depleted T cells, or PBMCs; the material itself was cDNA or gDNA.

Germline CDR1 reads SGDLS; CDR2 reads YYNGEE. The V end lost 4 bases, the J end lost 11 bases, and 19 bases lay between the germline ends. CDR3 length: 15 residues. As handled by the study authors: Cell counts per sample came from amplifying reference gene primers. Data came from immunoSEQ multiplex PCR; TCRdb stores just in-frame clones and leaves some out. D and trimming come from the DNA, and the V and J calls and clone size come from that table. This sample has about 260,000 clones, with over 80% found just once. In Seattle, patients joined the study during active infection and were tracked longitudinally.

The sample was peripheral blood. The source of this sequence is a woman between 65 and 79 years old with COVID-19, enrolled during active disease. The V call is TRBV9, the J call TRBJ1-6; D gene unclear. For the CDR3, the DNA is TGTGCCAGCAGCACAACGGGTAACCCCCAGACACCCCTCCACTTT. It encodes CASSTTGNPQTPLHF.